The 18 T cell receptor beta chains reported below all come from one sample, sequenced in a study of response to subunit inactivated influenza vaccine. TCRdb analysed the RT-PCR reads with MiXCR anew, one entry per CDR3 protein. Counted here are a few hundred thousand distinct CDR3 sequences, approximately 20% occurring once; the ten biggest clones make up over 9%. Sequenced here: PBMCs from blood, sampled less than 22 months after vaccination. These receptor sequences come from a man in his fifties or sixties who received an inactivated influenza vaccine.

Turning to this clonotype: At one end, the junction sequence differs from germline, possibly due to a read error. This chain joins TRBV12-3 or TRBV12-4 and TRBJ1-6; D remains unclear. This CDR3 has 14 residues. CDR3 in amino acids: CASSRVSYNLPLHF. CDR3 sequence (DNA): TGTGCCAGCAGCCGAGTTTCCTATAATTTACCCCTCCACTTT.

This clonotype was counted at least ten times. The CDR3 DNA is TGCGCCAGCAGCTTGGAGCAGGGATCAGATACGCAGTATTTT. Its translation: CASSLEQGSDTQYF. This sequence joins TRBV5-1 and TRBJ2-3; D is perhaps TRBD1 (5 bases). The V and J ends lost 0 bases and 4 bases respectively, with 9 bases between them. Germline V lookup: CDR1 SGHRS, CDR2 YFSETQ. CDR3 length: 14 residues.

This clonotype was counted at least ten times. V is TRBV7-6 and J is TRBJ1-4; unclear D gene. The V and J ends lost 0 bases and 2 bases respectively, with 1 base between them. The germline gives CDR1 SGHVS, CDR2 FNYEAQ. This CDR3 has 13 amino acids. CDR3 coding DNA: TGTGCCAGCAGCTTAGCGACTAATGAAAAACTGTTTTTT. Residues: CASSLATNEKLFF.

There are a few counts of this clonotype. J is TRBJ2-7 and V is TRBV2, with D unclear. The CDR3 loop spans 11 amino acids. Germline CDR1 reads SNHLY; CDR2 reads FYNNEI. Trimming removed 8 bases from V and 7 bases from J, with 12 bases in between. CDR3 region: CASGRPEEQYF. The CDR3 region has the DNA TGTGCCAGCGGACGGCCTGAGGAGCAGTACTTC. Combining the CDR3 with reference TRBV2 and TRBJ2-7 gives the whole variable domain EPEVTQTPSHQVTQMGQEVILRCVPISNHLYFYWYRQILGQKVEFLVSFYNNEISEKSEIFDDQFSVERPDGSNFTLKIRSTKLEDSAMYFCASGRPEEQYFGPGTRLTVT.

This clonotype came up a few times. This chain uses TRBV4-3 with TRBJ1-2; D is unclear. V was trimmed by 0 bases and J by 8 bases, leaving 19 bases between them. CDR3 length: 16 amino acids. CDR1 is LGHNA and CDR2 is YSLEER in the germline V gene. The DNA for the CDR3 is TGCGCCAGCAGCCAAGAACAGTCGAGCCTCGTTGAAGGCTACACCTTC. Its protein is CASSQEQSSLVEGYTF.

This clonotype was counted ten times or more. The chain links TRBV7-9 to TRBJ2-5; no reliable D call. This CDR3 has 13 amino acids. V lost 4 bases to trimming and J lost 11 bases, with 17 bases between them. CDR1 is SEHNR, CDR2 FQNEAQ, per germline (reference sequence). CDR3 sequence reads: CASSSSRTLNQYF. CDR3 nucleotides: TGTGCCAGCAGCTCCTCCCGGACCCTAAATCAGTACTTC.

The CDR3 here is CASAQREAYNEQFF. The CDR3, as DNA: TGTGCCAGTGCGCAGCGGGAGGCCTACAATGAGCAGTTCTTC. The chain has TRBV3-1 and TRBJ2-1, with 9 nucleotides matching TRBD2. V shed 9 bases and J 2 bases; nucleotides not matched to a gene: 5. This CDR3 has 14 residues. CDR1 and CDR2 from the germline V gene are LGHDT and YNNKEL (reference sequence).

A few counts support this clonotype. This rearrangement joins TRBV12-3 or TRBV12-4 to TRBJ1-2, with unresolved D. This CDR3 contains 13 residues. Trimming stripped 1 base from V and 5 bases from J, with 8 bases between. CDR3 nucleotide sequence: TGTGCCAGCAGTTTAGGACCGGGGTATGGCTACACCTTC. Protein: CASSLGPGYGYTF.

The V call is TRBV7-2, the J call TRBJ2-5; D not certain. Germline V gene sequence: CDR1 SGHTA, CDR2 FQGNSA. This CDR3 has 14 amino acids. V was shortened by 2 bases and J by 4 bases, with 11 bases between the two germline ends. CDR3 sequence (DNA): TGTGCCAGCAGCTTATATCTCTCCGGAGAGACCCAGTACTTC. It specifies CASSLYLSGETQYF.

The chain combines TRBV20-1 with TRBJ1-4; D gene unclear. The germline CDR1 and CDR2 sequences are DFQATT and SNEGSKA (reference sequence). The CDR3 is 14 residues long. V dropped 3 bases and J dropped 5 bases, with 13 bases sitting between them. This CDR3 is CSASGPWHNEKLFF. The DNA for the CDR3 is TGCAGTGCTAGCGGGCCTTGGCACAATGAAAAACTGTTTTTT.

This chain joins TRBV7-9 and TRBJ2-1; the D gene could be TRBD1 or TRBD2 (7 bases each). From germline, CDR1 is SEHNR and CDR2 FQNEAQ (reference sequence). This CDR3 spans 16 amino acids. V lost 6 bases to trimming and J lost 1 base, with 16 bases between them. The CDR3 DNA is TGTGCCAGCAGACCCCTTCAGGGGGGGTCCTACAATGAGCAGTTCTTC. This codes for CASRPLQGGSYNEQFF.

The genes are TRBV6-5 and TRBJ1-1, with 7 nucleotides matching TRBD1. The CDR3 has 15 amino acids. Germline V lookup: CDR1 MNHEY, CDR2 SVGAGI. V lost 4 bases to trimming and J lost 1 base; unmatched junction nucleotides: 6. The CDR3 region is CASSSQTGTNTEAFF. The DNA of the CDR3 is TGTGCCAGCAGTTCTCAGACAGGGACGAACACTGAAGCTTTCTTT.

The CDR3 DNA follows: TGCAGTGCAACGGCTAGCGGGAGGGCGAAAGAGCAGTACTTC. It is translated as CSATASGRAKEQYF. The chain couples TRBV20-1 to TRBJ2-7; 12 nucleotides align to TRBD2. V was pared by 6 bases and J by 7 bases, with 10 bases of the junction left unmatched. This CDR3 spans 14 amino acids. Germline CDR1 DFQATT, CDR2 SNEGSKA (reference sequence).

In nucleotides, the CDR3 is TGTGCCAGCAGTCCCACTTTAAGAGGACAGAACACCTTC. It codes for CASSPTLRGQNTF. This sequence joins TRBV28 and TRBJ1-2; D might be TRBD1 (6 bases). In germline, CDR1 is MDHEN, CDR2 SYDVKM. Trimming shortened V by 5 bases and J by 12 bases, and 19 bases separated the two germline ends. The CDR3 consists of 13 residues.

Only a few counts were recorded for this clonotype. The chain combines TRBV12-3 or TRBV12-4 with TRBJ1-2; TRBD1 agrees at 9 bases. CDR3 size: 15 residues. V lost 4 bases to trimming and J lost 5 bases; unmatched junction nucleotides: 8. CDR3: CASSSIGQGSYGYTF. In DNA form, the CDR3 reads TGTGCCAGCAGTTCTATCGGACAGGGGAGTTATGGCTACACCTTC.

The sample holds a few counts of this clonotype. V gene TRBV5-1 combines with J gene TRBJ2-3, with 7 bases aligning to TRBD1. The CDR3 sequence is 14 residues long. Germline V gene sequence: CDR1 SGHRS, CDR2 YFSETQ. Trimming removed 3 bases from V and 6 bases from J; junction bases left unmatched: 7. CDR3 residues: CASSSGQAGDTQYF. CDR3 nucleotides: TGCGCCAGCAGCTCCGGACAGGCCGGGGATACGCAGTATTTT.

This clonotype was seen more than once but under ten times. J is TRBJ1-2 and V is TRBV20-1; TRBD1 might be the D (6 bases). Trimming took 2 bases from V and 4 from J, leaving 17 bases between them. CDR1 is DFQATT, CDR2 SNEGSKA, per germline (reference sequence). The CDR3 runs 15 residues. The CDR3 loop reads CSARWLGASGYGYTF. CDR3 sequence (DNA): TGCAGTGCTAGATGGCTGGGGGCGAGTGGCTATGGCTACACCTTC.

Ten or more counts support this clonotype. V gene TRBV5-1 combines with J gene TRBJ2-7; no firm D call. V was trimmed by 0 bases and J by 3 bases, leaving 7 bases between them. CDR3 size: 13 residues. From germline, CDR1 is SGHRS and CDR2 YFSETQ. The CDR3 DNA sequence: TGCGCCAGCAGCTTGGGAGACGGCTACGAGCAGTACTTC. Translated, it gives CASSLGDGYEQYF. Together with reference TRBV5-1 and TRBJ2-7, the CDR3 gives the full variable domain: KAGVTQTPRYLIKTRGQQVTLSCSPISGHRSVSWYQQTPGQGLQFLFEYFSETQRNKGNFPGRFSGRQFSNSRSEMNVSTLELGDSALYLCASSLGDGYEQYFGPGTRLTVT.